This T cell receptor beta chain was sequenced in a study of T-cell reconstitution after alpha-beta-depleted transplantation in children. V gave up 4 bases and J gave up 9 bases, with 16 bases separating them. The length of the CDR3 is 14 residues. The germline CDR1 and CDR2 sequences are LGHNA and YNFKEQ. Unique molecular identifiers were incorporated into the prepared TCRbeta library. One entry per CDR3 protein results from TCRdb running MiXCR on the PCR reads. The sample includes about 500,000 distinct CDR3 sequences, less than 35% of them seen just once. This clonotype was found a few times. The sequence was obtained from a human donor who donated a stem cell graft to a child with aplastic anemia. The sample in question was PBMCs from the stem cell graft donor, obtained from the stem cell graft. The chain recombines TRBV4-2 with TRBJ2-1; possible D gene TRBD2, 6 bases. CDR3: CASSPGLRGGEQFF. The DNA for the CDR3 is TGTGCCAGCAGCCCGGGACTCCGGGGAGGTGAGCAGTTCTTC.